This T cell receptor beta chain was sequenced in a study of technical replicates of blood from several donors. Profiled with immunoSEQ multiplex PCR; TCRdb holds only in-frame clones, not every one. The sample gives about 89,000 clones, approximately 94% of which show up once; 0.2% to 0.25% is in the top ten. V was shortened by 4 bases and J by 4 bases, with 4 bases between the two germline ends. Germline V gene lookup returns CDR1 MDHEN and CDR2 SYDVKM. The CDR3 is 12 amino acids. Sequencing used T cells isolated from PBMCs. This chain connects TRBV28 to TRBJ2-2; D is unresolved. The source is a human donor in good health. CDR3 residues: CASSSSTGELFF. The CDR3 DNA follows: TGTGCCAGCAGTTCGTCCACCGGGGAGCTGTTTTTT.